The 3 T cell receptor beta chains below come from one sample, sequenced in a study of post-analysis software for immune sequencing data. cDNA libraries for TCR beta contained unique molecular identifiers. TCRdb ran MiXCR on the PCR reads and lists one entry per CDR3 protein. The data hold approximately 460,000 distinct CDR3 sequences, with under 55% observed a single time. Findings and limits, study-wide: Among roughly five TRBV segments more frequent in patients than controls were TRBV5-6, TRBV5-1 and TRBV20-1.

Antigens of these TCRs are unknown. The specimen sequenced was blood. These receptors originate from a girl under 18 with multiple sclerosis.

The table lists this clonotype with many counts. This chain connects TRBV15 to TRBJ1-5; D is undetermined. The germline V and J ends were trimmed by 1 base and 4 bases, with 14 bases remaining between them. CDR1 LNHNV and CDR2 YYDKDF come from the germline V gene (reference sequence). The length of the CDR3 is 16 residues. In DNA form, the CDR3 reads TGTGCCACCAGCAGAGCCAGGTCGGGCTTGAATCAGCCCCAGCATTTT. Its protein product is CATSRARSGLNQPQHF. Drawing the rest from reference TRBV15 and TRBJ1-5, the complete variable domain is DAMVIQNPRYQVTQFGKPVTLSCSQTLNHNVMYWYQQKSSQAPKLLFHYYDKDFNNEADTPDNFQSRRPNTSFCFLDIRSPGLGDTAMYLCATSRARSGLNQPQHFGDGTRLSIL.

The rearrangement joins TRBV10-2 to TRBJ2-7, with D hard to call. V dropped 4 bases and J dropped 0 bases, with 10 bases sitting between them. Looked up from germline, CDR1 is WSHSY and CDR2 is SAAADI. The CDR3 has 14 residues. DNA of the CDR3: TGCGCCAGCAGTGTATGGGGTTACTCCTACGAGCAGTACTTC. Translation gives CASSVWGYSYEQYF.

This clonotype was seen a single time. The V gene is TRBV6-6, the J gene TRBJ1-6, with 11 bases matching TRBD1. Germline V lookup: CDR1 MNHNY, CDR2 SVGAGI (reference sequence). The CDR3 is 17 residues long. The J segment lost 7 bases and the V segment lost 3 bases, leaving 8 bases of the junction unmatched. CDR3 sequence (DNA): TGTGCCAGCAGTTATTCTCCCGGGACAGGGGGGAATTCACCCCTCCACTTT. Its protein product is CASSYSPGTGGNSPLHF.